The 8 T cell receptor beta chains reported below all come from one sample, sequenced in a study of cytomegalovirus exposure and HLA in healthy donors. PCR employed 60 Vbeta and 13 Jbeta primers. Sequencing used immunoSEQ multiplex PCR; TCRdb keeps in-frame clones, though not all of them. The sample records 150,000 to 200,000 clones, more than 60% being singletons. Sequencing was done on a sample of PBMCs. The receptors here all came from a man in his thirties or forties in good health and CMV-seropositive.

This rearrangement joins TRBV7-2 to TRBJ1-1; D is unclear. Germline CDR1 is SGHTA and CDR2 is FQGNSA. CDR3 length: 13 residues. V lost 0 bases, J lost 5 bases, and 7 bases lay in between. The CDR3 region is CASSLALRTEAFF. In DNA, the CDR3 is TGTGCCAGCAGCTTAGCATTGAGGACTGAAGCTTTCTTT. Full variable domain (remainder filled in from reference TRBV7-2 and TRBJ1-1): GAGVSQSPSNKVTEKGKDVELRCDPISGHTALYWYRQSLGQGLEFLIYFQGNSAPDKSGLPSDRFSAERTGGSVSTLTIQRTQQEDSAVYLCASSLALRTEAFFGQGTRLTVV.

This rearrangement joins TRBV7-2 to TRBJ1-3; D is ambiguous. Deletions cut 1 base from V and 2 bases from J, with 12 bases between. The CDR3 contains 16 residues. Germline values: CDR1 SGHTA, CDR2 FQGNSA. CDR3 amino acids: CASSLDFGSTGNTIYF. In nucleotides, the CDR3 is TGTGCCAGCAGCTTAGATTTCGGGTCTACTGGAAACACCATATATTTT. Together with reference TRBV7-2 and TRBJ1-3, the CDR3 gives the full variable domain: GAGVSQSPSNKVTEKGKDVELRCDPISGHTALYWYRQSLGQGLEFLIYFQGNSAPDKSGLPSDRFSAERTGGSVSTLTIQRTQQEDSAVYLCASSLDFGSTGNTIYFGEGSWLTVV.

The chain's CDR3 is CASSAWTSGAGELFF. The DNA of the CDR3 is TGTGCCAGCAGCGCATGGACTAGCGGTGCCGGGGAGCTGTTTTTT. The chain uses TRBV9 and TRBJ2-2, with 10 bases lining up with TRBD2. The germline V gene encodes CDR1 SGDLS and CDR2 YYNGEE. CDR3 length: 15 amino acids. J was trimmed by 6 bases and V by 3 bases; bases with no gene match: 5.

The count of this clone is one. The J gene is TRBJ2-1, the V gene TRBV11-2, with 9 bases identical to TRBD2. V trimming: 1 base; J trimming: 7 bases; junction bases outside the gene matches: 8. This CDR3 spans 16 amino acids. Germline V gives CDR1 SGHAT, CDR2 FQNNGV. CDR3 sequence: CASSLVGTSINNEQFF. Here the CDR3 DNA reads TGTGCCAGCAGCTTAGTTGGGACTAGCATTAATAATGAGCAGTTCTTC.

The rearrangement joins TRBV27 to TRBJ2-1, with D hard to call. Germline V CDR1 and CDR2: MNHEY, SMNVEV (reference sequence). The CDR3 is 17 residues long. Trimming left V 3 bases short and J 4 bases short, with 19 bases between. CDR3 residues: CASSFTPMKSYYNEQFF. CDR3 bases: TGTGCCAGCAGTTTTACGCCTATGAAATCCTATTACAATGAGCAGTTCTTC.

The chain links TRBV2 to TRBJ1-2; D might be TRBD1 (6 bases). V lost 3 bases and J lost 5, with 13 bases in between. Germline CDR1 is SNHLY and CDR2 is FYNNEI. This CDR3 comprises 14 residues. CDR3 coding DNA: TGTGCCAGCAGTGATTCTTCAAGGGGGTATGGCTACACCTTC. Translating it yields CASSDSSRGYGYTF.

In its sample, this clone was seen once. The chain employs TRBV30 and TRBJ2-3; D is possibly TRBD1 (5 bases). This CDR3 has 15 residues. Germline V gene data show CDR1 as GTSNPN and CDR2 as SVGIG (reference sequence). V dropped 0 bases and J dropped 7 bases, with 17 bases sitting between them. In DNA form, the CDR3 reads TGTGCCTGGAGTGTACGGGCTAGGGGTTTATATACGCAGTATTTT. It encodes CAWSVRARGLYTQYF.

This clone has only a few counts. In DNA, the CDR3 is TGCGCCAGCAGTGGAGGTAGCACAGATACGCAGTATTTT. Translating it yields CASSGGSTDTQYF. This chain uses TRBV5-1 with TRBJ2-3, with TRBD2 as a possible D gene (5 bases). From germline, CDR1 is SGHRS and CDR2 YFSETQ. Trimming shortened V by 5 bases and J by 0 bases, and 7 bases separated the two germline ends. The CDR3 runs 13 residues.